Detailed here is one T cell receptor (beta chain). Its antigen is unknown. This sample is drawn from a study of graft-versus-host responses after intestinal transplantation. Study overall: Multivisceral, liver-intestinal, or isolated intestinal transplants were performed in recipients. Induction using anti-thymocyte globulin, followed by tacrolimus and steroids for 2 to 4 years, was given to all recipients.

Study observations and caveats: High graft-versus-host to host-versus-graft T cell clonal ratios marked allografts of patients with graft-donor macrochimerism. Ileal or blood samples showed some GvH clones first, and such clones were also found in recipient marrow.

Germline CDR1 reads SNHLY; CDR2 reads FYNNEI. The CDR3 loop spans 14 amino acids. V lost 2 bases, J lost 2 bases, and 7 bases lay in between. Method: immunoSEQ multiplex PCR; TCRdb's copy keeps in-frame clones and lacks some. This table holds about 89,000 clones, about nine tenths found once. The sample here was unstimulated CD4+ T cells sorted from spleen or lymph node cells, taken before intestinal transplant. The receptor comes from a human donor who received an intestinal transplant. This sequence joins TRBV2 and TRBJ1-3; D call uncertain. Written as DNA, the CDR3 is TGTGCCAGCAGTGAACGCCTAACTGGAAACACCATATATTTT. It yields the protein CASSERLTGNTIYF.